A few counts support the clone carrying this T cell receptor beta chain. Per sample, at least 6 micrograms of total RNA were extracted. V dropped 4 bases and J dropped 7 bases, with 27 bases sitting between them. Germline V gene data show CDR1 as SGHRS and CDR2 as YFSETQ. CDR3 size: 18 residues. Then a second PCR, running roughly 6 to 11 cycles, was carried out with a sample-barcoded 5' primer and a J-beta primer mix. Each CDR3 protein gets one entry after TCRdb re-called the 5' RACE reads with MiXCR. The sample records 1.2 million to 1.5 million distinct CDR3 sequences, about 40% being singletons. This sample stems from a study of blood T cells in healthy people across ages.

The sample comprised blood. This chain links TRBV5-1 with TRBJ2-1, with TRBD2 as a possible D gene (6 bases). The TCR sequence derives from a woman aged 18-29 years in good health. The CDR3 protein is CASSGEGLPGTSANEQFF. The CDR3 DNA reads TGCGCCAGCAGCGGAGAGGGACTCCCGGGCACCTCTGCAAATGAGCAGTTCTTC.